This T cell receptor (beta chain) was sequenced in a study of technical replicates of blood from a handful of donors. Some clones are missing from TCRdb's copy, which holds only in-frame ones; the method was immunoSEQ multiplex PCR. The data contain more than 80,000 clones, 90% to 98% of them seen just once; the ten biggest clones take up around 0.31%. The V segment lost 4 bases and the J segment 4 bases; nucleotides outside the gene matches: 3. The CDR3 length is 15 residues. Germline V gene lookup returns CDR1 SGHNT and CDR2 YENEEA. The clonotype comes from a human donor in good health. The chain has TRBV11-3 and TRBJ2-1, with 11 bases identical to TRBD2. The sequenced sample consisted of T cells isolated from PBMCs. The CDR3 loop is CASSSGTSGYNEQFF. CDR3 nucleotides: TGTGCCAGCAGCTCCGGGACTAGCGGTTACAATGAGCAGTTCTTC.